Given below is one T cell receptor beta chain in context. Its antigen remains unidentified. Time point reported: week 23, last vaccination. What each vaccine dose contained was 300 ug of mutant IDH1 20-mer peptide, accompanied by topical imiquimod. Using immunoSEQ multiplex PCR, the repertoire was profiled, and TCRdb retains in-frame clones only, with some absent. Of approximately 35,000 clones listed, 88% are singletons. The CDR3 runs to 15 residues. Per the germline V gene, CDR1 is SGHRS and CDR2 is YFSETQ. V dropped 4 bases and J dropped 6 bases, with 19 bases sitting between them. These data come from a study of a mutant IDH1 vaccine in newly diagnosed glioma. Study summary: Pretreatment consisted of radiotherapy, temozolomide, or both, with most receiving both.

This chain links TRBV5-1 with TRBJ1-1, with D tentatively TRBD1 (6 bases). Material: PBMCs, obtained from a glioma patient whose treatment included an IDH1 peptide vaccine. This clonotype originated in a man aged 35-49 years with glioma. The CDR3 nucleotides read TGCGCCAGCAGCAGGGTGGGGGCCCCGGACGCTGAAGCTTTCTTT. Protein: CASSRVGAPDAEAFF.